The source of this T cell receptor beta chain is a study of TIL therapy for anti-PD-1-resistant metastatic lung cancer. In the study overall: Median patient age was 54, ranging about 38-80 years. Study results and caveats: TIL clonotype persistence in blood showed no apparent association with response.

This was the immunoSEQ v3 assay. Assay used: immunoSEQ multiplex PCR; TCRdb lists only in-frame clones, some missing. The data hold roughly 60,000 clones, with over 70% observed a single time. Comments on this clone: Its antigen is not identified.

Indicated time point: pre-treatment sample, taken before nivolumab and TIL therapy. V was cut by 3 bases and J by 4 bases, with 15 bases left in between. The CDR3 spans 15 residues. Germline loops: CDR1 SGHTA, CDR2 FQGNSA. The V gene is TRBV7-2, the J gene TRBJ1-2; no reliable D call. The sample in question was blood, obtained at baseline. The receptor was derived from a person aged 25 to 79 with non-small cell lung cancer. CDR3 nucleotides: TGTGCCAGCAGCTTGACAAGGGTTGGCGGCTATGGCTACACCTTC. Its protein product is CASSLTRVGGYGYTF.